This TCR beta chain derives from a study of patients and donors after allogeneic stem cell transplantation (dated by TCRdb to about 2020). A note on this clonotype: It has no known antigen specificity. Base quality data are lacking; no much larger clone is found one base away.

The method behind the library was RT-PCR. The sample was run on a NextSeq 550. The raw public reads went through TCRdb reprocessing: fastp at Q25, MiXCR clone calling, in-frame beta chains kept. Rows are combined by CDR3 protein, so each entry shows the most common genes and DNA. The sample data list some 960,000 distinct CDR3 sequences, and over 15% of these were observed just once. The ten largest clones add up to under 6.5% of the sample. The CDR3 measures 17 amino acids from cysteine to phenylalanine. Kept here is only the CDR3 DNA, which spans 51 bases and is read in frame from base 1. Here V drops 0 bases and J drops 7 bases, and the junction holds 7 bases not matched to any gene. The germline V gene encodes CDR1 SGHKS and CDR2 YYEKEE (reference sequence).

Here the chain combines TRBV5-5 and TRBJ2-2, and TRBD2 matches 12 of the central bases. The source is a human donor who was either an allogeneic HSCT recipient or a stem cell or donor lymphocyte infusion donor (not recorded which). It is not recorded whose cells these are; they may come from a transplant donor. Specimen: blood, either unsorted or a sorted T cell fraction (not recorded which). The base sequence is TGTGCCAGCAGCTTGGTGCCTAGCGGGGGGGCCAGCGGGGAGCTGTTTTTT. Its protein reads: CASSLVPSGGASGELFF.